The 2 T cell receptor beta chains in this list originate from one sample, sequenced in a study of control samples from healthy donors and cancer patients. The repertoire was sequenced with immunoSEQ multiplex PCR; TCRdb's copy has only in-frame clones and lacks some. In the table there are about 95,000 clones, about 87% of which are singletons. What was sequenced was blood. The receptors come from a woman between 65 and 79 years old in good health.

CDR3 protein: CASEQRGGGSPLHF. The CDR3 DNA is TGCGCCAGCGAGCAAAGGGGCGGTGGATCACCCCTCCACTTT. The V gene is TRBV23-1, the J gene TRBJ1-6; D perhaps matches TRBD1 (5 bases). TRBV23-1 is assigned to the ORF class and has an uncertain function. The CDR3 totals 14 residues. The V gene lost 8 bases and the J gene lost 10 bases, with 18 bases spanning the gap.

This chain links TRBV19 with TRBJ1-1, with a weak D call TRBD1 (6 bases). The CDR3 runs to 17 residues. The germline CDR1 and CDR2 sequences are LNHDA and SQIVND (reference sequence). Trimming pared 1 base from V and 1 base from J, leaving 16 bases between. CDR3 DNA sequence: TGTGCCAGTAGTATAGCCCCCGTACAGGGAGGGAACACTGAAGCTTTCTTT. Translated, it gives CASSIAPVQGGNTEAFF.